This T cell receptor beta chain originates from a study of cytomegalovirus exposure and HLA in healthy donors. The CDR3 loop spans 19 amino acids. In germline, CDR1 is SNHLY, CDR2 FYNNEI. Trimming stripped 3 bases from V and 0 bases from J, with 20 bases between. Study-wide findings and caveats: TCR beta chains numbering some 150 were designated cytomegalovirus-associated.

On this clone itself: The antigen is unknown.

Generated by immunoSEQ multiplex PCR, the TCRdb table keeps only in-frame clones and is missing some. The table records around 130,000 clones, 85% to 90% of them present only once. This receptor was obtained from a young man in good health and CMV-seronegative. V and J are TRBV2 and TRBJ2-2; D is uncertain. The source material was PBMCs. CDR3 nucleotides: TGTGCCAGCAGTGATAGCCATTTCTCGCAGCCTACGAACACCGGGGAGCTGTTTTTT. It encodes CASSDSHFSQPTNTGELFF.